This T cell receptor (beta chain) emerged from a study of cytomegalovirus exposure and HLA in healthy donors. Use of 60 Vbeta and 13 Jbeta primers characterized the PCR. Sequencing used immunoSEQ multiplex PCR; TCRdb keeps in-frame clones, though not all of them. Of some 150,000 clones listed, just under 80% were seen once; the top ten hold roughly 1.2%. The table lists this clone with a count of one. Its target is not known. General study results and limits: TCR beta chain V- and J-gene trimming was linked, in a later analysis, to a missense variant in DCLRE1C. Later analysis found that TCR beta chains associated with HLA were more clonally expanded than other, equally common chains. The study flagged some 170 TCR beta chains as cytomegalovirus-associated.

The clonotype comes from a woman aged 50 to 65 in good health and CMV-seronegative. The sample was PBMCs.

CDR3 in DNA: TGTGCCAGCAGTTTCTTGACAGCCCCCTACGAGCAGTACTTC. Translating gives CASSFLTAPYEQYF. V usage is TRBV28 and J usage is TRBJ2-7, with D possibly being TRBD1 (5 bases). Trimming shortened V by 3 bases and J by 2 bases, and 11 bases separated the two germline ends. Germline lookup yields CDR1 MDHEN and CDR2 SYDVKM. The CDR3 sequence is 14 residues long.